The 7 T cell receptor beta chains below come from one sample, sequenced in a study of blood T cells in healthy people across ages. Then a second PCR, running roughly 7 to 11 cycles, was carried out with a sample-barcoded 5' primer and a J-beta primer mix. TCRdb reprocessed the 5' RACE reads with MiXCR, giving one entry per CDR3 protein. The sample records around 990,000 distinct CDR3 sequences, 25% being singletons. These data also featured in a second study, about T cells of mothers and their children.

The sample taken for sequencing was blood. The receptors were sampled from a girl aged 2-10 years in good health.

This chain connects TRBV24-1 to TRBJ1-2; D is uncertain. The CDR3 loop spans 12 amino acids. The ends were cut back, 2 bases at V and 8 bases at J, with 8 bases in the middle. The germline V gene encodes CDR1 KGHDR and CDR2 SFDVKD. CDR3 sequence reads: CATSDSYIGYTF. CDR3 DNA sequence: TGTGCCACCAGTGATTCATACATCGGCTACACCTTC.

The V gene is TRBV20-1, the J gene TRBJ2-4; D ambiguous. The V gene's germline CDR1 is DFQATT and CDR2 SNEGSKA (reference sequence). The CDR3 consists of 15 residues. Trimming took 2 bases from V and 1 from J, leaving 12 bases between them. CDR3 region: CSARMAIAAKNIQYF. The CDR3 bases are TGCAGTGCTAGAATGGCGATTGCGGCCAAAAACATTCAGTACTTC.

This clonotype came up a few times. The genes are TRBV20-1 and TRBJ2-2; D possibly corresponds to TRBD2 (7 bases). Germline CDR1 DFQATT, CDR2 SNEGSKA (reference sequence). The CDR3 covers 16 residues. Trimming shortened V by 3 bases and J by 5 bases, and 19 bases separated the two germline ends. The CDR3 DNA sequence: TGCAGTGCTAGGGTTGTCTCGCGGGGGCTAACCGGGGAGCTGTTTTTT. Translation gives CSARVVSRGLTGELFF.

This clonotype showed up just a few times. The V and J genes are TRBV7-9 and TRBJ1-6; 7 nucleotides agree with TRBD1. Germline V CDR1 and CDR2: SEHNR, FQNEAQ (reference sequence). V lost 7 bases to trimming and J lost 9 bases; unmatched junction nucleotides: 6. The CDR3 runs 13 residues. Here the CDR3 reads CASTLGGGSPLHF. The CDR3, as DNA: TGTGCCAGCACCCTAGGGGGCGGTTCACCCCTCCACTTT. Together with reference TRBV7-9 and TRBJ1-6, the CDR3 gives the full variable domain: DTGVSQNPRHKITKRGQNVTFRCDPISEHNRLYWYRQTLGQGPEFLTYFQNEAQLEKSRLLSDRFSAERPKGSFSTLEIQRTEQGDSAMYLCASTLGGGSPLHFGNGTRLTVT.

This clonotype was seen a few times. The V gene is TRBV5-1, the J gene TRBJ2-1, with 8 positions matching TRBD1. There are 16 residues in the CDR3. In germline, CDR1 is SGHRS, CDR2 YFSETQ. The V segment lost 4 bases and the J segment 0 bases; nucleotides outside the gene matches: 6. CDR3 sequence reads: CASSRNRGSSYNEQFF. The CDR3 DNA reads TGCGCCAGCAGCCGGAACAGGGGGAGCTCCTACAATGAGCAGTTCTTC.

This chain links TRBV20-1 with TRBJ2-7; TRBD2 matches 12 bases. TRBJ2-1 matches the DNA end more closely, so the J call is doubtful. From germline, CDR1 is DFQATT and CDR2 SNEGSKA (reference sequence). The CDR3 sequence is 16 residues long. In nucleotides, the CDR3 is TGCAGTGCTGTGCCGACTAGCGGGAGCGGGTACAATGAGCAGTTCTTC. It codes for CSAVPTSGSGYNEQFF.

This clonotype came up a few times. The V call is TRBV14, the J call TRBJ2-7; 7 bases match TRBD1. V was pared by 4 bases and J by 6 bases, with 6 bases of the junction left unmatched. The CDR3 spans 13 residues. CDR1 is SGHDN, CDR2 FVKESK, per germline. CDR3: CASSRQGLVEQYF. The CDR3 DNA reads as TGTGCCAGCAGCCGACAGGGTTTGGTCGAGCAGTACTTC.